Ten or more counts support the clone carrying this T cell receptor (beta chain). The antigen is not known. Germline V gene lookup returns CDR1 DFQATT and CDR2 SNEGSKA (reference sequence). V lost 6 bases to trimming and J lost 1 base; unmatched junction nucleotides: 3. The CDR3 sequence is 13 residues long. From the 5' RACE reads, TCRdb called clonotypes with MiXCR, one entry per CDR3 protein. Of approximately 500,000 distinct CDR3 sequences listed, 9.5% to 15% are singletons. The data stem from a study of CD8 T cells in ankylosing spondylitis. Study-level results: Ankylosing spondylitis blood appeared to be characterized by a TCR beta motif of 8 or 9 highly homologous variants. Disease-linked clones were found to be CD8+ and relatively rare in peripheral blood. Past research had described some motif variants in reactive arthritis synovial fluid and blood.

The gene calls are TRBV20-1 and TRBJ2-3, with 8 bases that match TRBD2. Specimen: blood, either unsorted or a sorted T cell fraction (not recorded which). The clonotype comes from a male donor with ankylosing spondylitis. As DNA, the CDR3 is TGCAGTGCCAAACTAGCGGGCACAGATACGCAGTATTTT. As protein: CSAKLAGTDTQYF.